This T cell receptor (beta chain) was retrieved from a study of blood T cell repertoires in COVID-19. Overall study: Nucleic acid was either cDNA or gDNA, and it came from T cells, B-cell-depleted T cells, or PBMCs.

Germline loops: CDR1 MNHNS, CDR2 SASEGT. V was trimmed by 3 bases and J by 8 bases, leaving 19 bases between them. The CDR3 spans 15 residues. Some clones are missing from TCRdb's copy, which holds only in-frame ones; the method was immunoSEQ multiplex PCR. The sample shows 50,000 to 75,000 clones, roughly 80% of them seen only once. V gene TRBV6-1 combines with J gene TRBJ1-2; TRBD1 might be the D (5 bases). The sequenced sample was peripheral blood. This TCR derives from a man aged 55 to 69 with COVID-19, enrolled during active disease. This CDR3 is CASSEMLGGAGGYTF. The DNA of the CDR3 is TGTGCCAGCAGTGAGATGCTTGGAGGGGCTGGCGGCTACACCTTC.